This T cell receptor (beta chain) is from a study of cytomegalovirus exposure and HLA in healthy donors. Study-level results: Cytomegalovirus-associated status was assigned to 164 TCR beta chains.

The table came from immunoSEQ multiplex PCR; TCRdb's copy has only in-frame clones and leaves some out. The sample yields about 73,000 clones, approximately 95% seen once. The donors were members of the validation cohort, which comprised 120 subjects and was separate from the first cohort of 600 to 800 subjects. Trimming took 6 bases from V and 8 from J, leaving 16 bases between them. CDR3 length: 13 amino acids. Germline V CDR1 and CDR2: MNHNS, SASEGT. Concerning this clone itself: Antigen unknown.

This TCR derives from a man aged 18 to 30 in good health and CMV-seronegative. Sequenced sample: PBMCs. The chain carries TRBV6-1 and TRBJ1-1; possible D gene TRBD1, 5 bases. The CDR3 loop reads CASSGRGTQEAFF. In DNA, the CDR3 is TGTGCCAGCAGCGGGCGGGGCACACAAGAAGCTTTCTTT.